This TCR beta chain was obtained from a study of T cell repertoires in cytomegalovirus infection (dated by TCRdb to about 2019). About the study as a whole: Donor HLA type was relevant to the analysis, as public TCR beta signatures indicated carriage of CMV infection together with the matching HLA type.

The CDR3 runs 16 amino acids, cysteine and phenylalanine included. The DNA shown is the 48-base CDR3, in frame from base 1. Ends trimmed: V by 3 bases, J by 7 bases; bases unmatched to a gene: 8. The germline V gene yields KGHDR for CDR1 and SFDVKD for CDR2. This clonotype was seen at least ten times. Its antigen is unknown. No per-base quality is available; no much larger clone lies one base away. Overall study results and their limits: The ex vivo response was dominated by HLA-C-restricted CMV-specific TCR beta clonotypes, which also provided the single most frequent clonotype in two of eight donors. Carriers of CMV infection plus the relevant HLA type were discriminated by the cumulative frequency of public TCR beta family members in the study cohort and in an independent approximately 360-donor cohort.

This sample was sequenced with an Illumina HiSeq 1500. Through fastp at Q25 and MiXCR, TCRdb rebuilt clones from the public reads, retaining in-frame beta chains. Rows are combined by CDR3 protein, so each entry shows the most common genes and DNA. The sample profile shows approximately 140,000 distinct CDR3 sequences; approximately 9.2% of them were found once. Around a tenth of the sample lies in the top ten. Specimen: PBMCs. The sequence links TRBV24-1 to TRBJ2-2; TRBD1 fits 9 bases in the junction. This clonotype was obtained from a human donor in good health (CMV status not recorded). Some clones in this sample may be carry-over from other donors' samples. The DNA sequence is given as TGTGCCACCAGTGATCCTTCCGGGACAGGGTACGGGGAGCTGTTTTTT. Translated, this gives CATSDPSGTGYGELFF.